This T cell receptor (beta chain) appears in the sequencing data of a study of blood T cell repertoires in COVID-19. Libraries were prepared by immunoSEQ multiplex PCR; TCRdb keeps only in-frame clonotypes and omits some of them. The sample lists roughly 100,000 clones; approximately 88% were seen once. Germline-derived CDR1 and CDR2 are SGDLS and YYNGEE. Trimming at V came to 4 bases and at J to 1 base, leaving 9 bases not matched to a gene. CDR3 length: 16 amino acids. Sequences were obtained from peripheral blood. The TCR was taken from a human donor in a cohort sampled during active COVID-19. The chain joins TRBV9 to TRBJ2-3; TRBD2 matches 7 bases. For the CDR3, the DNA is TGTGCCAGCAGCCCAAAGGGAGGGGTGGGCACAGATACGCAGTATTTT. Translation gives CASSPKGGVGTDTQYF.